Following are 32 T cell receptor beta chains from one sample sequenced in a study of beta chain features in type 1 diabetes. Study-wide results and limits: Moderately but significantly shorter TCRB CDR3s were found in Type 1 diabetes patients in all four CD4+ subsets.

For these receptors, no antigen is known. Reverse transcription of all isolated RNA meant that expressed TCRB transcripts were sequenced. Only in-frame clones appear in the TCRdb table, and some are missing; sequencing was by immunoSEQ multiplex PCR. The sample yields 400,000 or so clones, over 8.5% seen once. Sample: central memory CD4+ T cells from blood. The receptors stem from a man aged 25 to 40 with type 1 diabetes.

A few counts support this clone. The chain is built from TRBV7-2 and TRBJ2-1; the D is unclear. V shed 1 base and J shed 1 base, with 5 bases lying between them. Germline CDR1 is SGHTA and CDR2 is FQGNSA. The CDR3 contains 14 residues. CDR3 in amino acids: CASSLDQSYNEQFF. Here the CDR3 DNA reads TGTGCCAGCAGCTTAGACCAGTCCTACAATGAGCAGTTCTTC.

To note about this clone: A junction end diverges from the germline sequence, so it may reflect a read error. The gene calls are TRBV10-3 and TRBJ2-6; D is unresolved. CDR1 is ENHRY and CDR2 is SYGVKD in the germline V gene. This CDR3 is built from 16 residues. The DNA of the CDR3 is TGTGCCAGCAGTTACTCGAGTAGGGCTGGGGCCAACGTCCTGACTTTC. Translating it yields CASSYSSRAGANVLTF.

The V and J genes are TRBV5-1 and TRBJ2-1; D gene uncertain. Looked up from germline, CDR1 is SGHRS and CDR2 is YFSETQ. The V end was cut by 2 bases, the J end by 15 bases, with 18 bases between. This CDR3 comprises 13 residues. CDR3 region: CASSLYVLGVPFF. The DNA for the CDR3 is TGCGCCAGCAGCTTATACGTCCTCGGCGTGCCGTTCTTC.

This clone showed up just a few times. The chain has TRBV10-3 and TRBJ2-1; 13 positions match TRBD2. Germline V lookup: CDR1 ENHRY, CDR2 SYGVKD. The J segment lost 2 bases and the V segment lost 2 bases, leaving 9 bases of the junction unmatched. This CDR3 is built from 19 residues. The DNA of the CDR3 is TGTGCCATCAGTGAGGCGAGAGGGACTAGCGGGGCAGCCTACAATGAGCAGTTCTTC. It yields the protein CAISEARGTSGAAYNEQFF.

This clone was detected a few times. The chain joins TRBV10-3 to TRBJ1-1; D remains unclear. The CDR3 runs 13 residues. The V and J ends lost 7 bases and 3 bases respectively, with 12 bases between them. Germline-derived CDR1 and CDR2 are ENHRY and SYGVKD. The CDR3 loop reads CAINKDRDTEAFF. The CDR3 nucleotides read TGTGCCATCAACAAGGACCGGGACACTGAAGCTTTCTTT.

This clone came up once. The V gene is TRBV11-3, the J gene TRBJ2-5; TRBD2 matches 8 bases. The CDR3 extends over 18 amino acids. The V gene's germline CDR1 is SGHNT and CDR2 YENEEA. Losses at the gene ends were 5 bases for V and 2 bases for J; bases not matched to a gene: 16. CDR3 sequence (DNA): TGTGCCAGCAGCCTCTTTGGGGCGGGAGGTTCTATTCAAGAGACCCAGTACTTC. Translating gives CASSLFGAGGSIQETQYF.

The rearrangement links TRBV11-2 to TRBJ1-2, with TRBD1 matching over 7 bases. CDR1 is SGHAT, CDR2 FQNNGV, per germline. This CDR3 region has 14 residues. V lost 5 bases, J lost 7 bases, and 10 bases stayed unmatched. CDR3 coding DNA: TGTGCCAGCAGCCTTACAGGGGAGGGGGTTGGCTACACCTTC. Encoded protein: CASSLTGEGVGYTF.

This sequence joins TRBV5-1 and TRBJ2-3; 9 bases line up with TRBD1. J gave up 3 bases and V 0 bases, and 2 bases lay outside the gene matches. Germline V gene lookup returns CDR1 SGHRS and CDR2 YFSETQ. The length of the CDR3 is 15 residues. CDR3 sequence: CASSLVDRGTDTQYF. In DNA, the CDR3 is TGCGCCAGCAGCTTGGTGGACAGGGGAACAGATACGCAGTATTTT.

This clone was recorded a few times. This chain joins TRBV7-2 and TRBJ2-7, with D possibly TRBD2 on 5 matching bases. V lost 5 bases, J lost 4 bases, and 18 bases lay in between. The CDR3 sequence is 15 residues long. Per the germline V gene, CDR1 is SGHTA and CDR2 is FQGNSA. The CDR3: CASSPSRVGRYEQYF. Here the CDR3 DNA reads TGTGCCAGCAGCCCCTCCCGGGTAGGGAGATACGAGCAGTACTTC. The entire variable domain, with the rest obtained from reference TRBV7-2 and TRBJ2-7, is as follows: GAGVSQSPSNKVTEKGKDVELRCDPISGHTALYWYRQSLGQGLEFLIYFQGNSAPDKSGLPSDRFSAERTGGSVSTLTIQRTQQEDSAVYLCASSPSRVGRYEQYFGPGTRLTVT.

The gene calls are TRBV14 and TRBJ2-7, with no clear D. The CDR3 is made up of 13 amino acids. The V end was cut by 1 base, the J end by 2 bases, with 6 bases between. Germline CDR1 reads SGHDN; CDR2 reads FVKESK. The DNA of the CDR3 is TGTGCCAGCAGCCAAGTTCAGACCTACGAGCAGTACTTC. It is translated as CASSQVQTYEQYF. Full variable domain (outside the CDR3, taken from reference TRBV14 and TRBJ2-7): EAGVTQFPSHSVIEKGQTVTLRCDPISGHDNLYWYRRVMGKEIKFLLHFVKESKQDESGMPNNRFLAERTGGTYSTLKVQPAELEDSGVYFCASSQVQTYEQYFGPGTRLTVT.

This clone was detected many times. V gene TRBV27 combines with J gene TRBJ1-3, with 9 bases identical to TRBD1. The CDR3 is made up of 21 amino acids. V gave up 6 bases and J gave up 0 bases; unmatched junction bases: 21. The germline CDR1 and CDR2 sequences are MNHEY and SMNVEV (reference sequence). CDR3 sequence: CASSFPRLGDREGNSGNTIYF. The CDR3 DNA sequence: TGTGCCAGCAGCTTTCCTCGACTAGGGGACAGGGAGGGGAACTCTGGAAACACCATATATTTT.

This rearrangement joins TRBV5-1 to TRBJ2-1; 15 bases map to TRBD2. V lost 5 bases to trimming and J lost 0 bases; unmatched junction nucleotides: 6. The CDR3 sequence is 18 residues long. Germline V gene sequence: CDR1 SGHRS, CDR2 YFSETQ. CDR3 sequence reads: CASSAGTSGRSSYNEQFF. The CDR3 region has the DNA TGCGCCAGCAGTGCCGGGACTAGCGGGAGGAGCTCCTACAATGAGCAGTTCTTC.

This clone was seen more than once but under ten times. The chain couples TRBV19 to TRBJ1-2; 8 nucleotides agree with TRBD1. The germline V gene encodes CDR1 LNHDA and CDR2 SQIVND (reference sequence). CDR3 length: 15 residues. Trimming at V came to 5 bases and at J to 5 bases, leaving 10 bases not matched to a gene. CDR3 residues: CASSPGRGLGYGYTF. DNA of the CDR3: TGTGCCAGTAGTCCCGGCAGGGGGCTCGGGTATGGCTACACCTTC.

This clone was observed a handful of times. This chain uses TRBV6-5 with TRBJ2-7; a weak D match, TRBD1 (6 bases). CDR3 length: 13 amino acids. Germline CDR1 and CDR2: MNHEY and SVGAGI. Trimming removed 6 bases from V and 4 bases from J, with 13 bases in between. CDR3 DNA: TGTGCCAGCAGACGAGTACAGGGTTACGAGCAGTACTTC. Its translation: CASRRVQGYEQYF.

The chain has TRBV28 and TRBJ1-4, with TRBD1 identical over 9 bases. CDR3 length equals 13 residues. Germline CDR1 reads MDHEN; CDR2 reads SYDVKM. J was trimmed by 10 bases and V by 6 bases; bases with no gene match: 6. In DNA form, the CDR3 reads TGTGCCAGCAGCCCGGGACAGGGTGCAAAACTGTTTTTT. It codes for CASSPGQGAKLFF.

A few counts support this clone. J is TRBJ2-7 and V is TRBV5-1, with D tentatively TRBD2 (6 bases). In germline, CDR1 is SGHRS, CDR2 YFSETQ. CDR3 length: 15 amino acids. V was cut by 7 bases and J by 3 bases, with 20 bases left in between. CDR3 nucleotide sequence: TGCGCCAGCCGAAAGGAGGGAGAGGGAAGCTACGAGCAGTACTTC. It codes for CASRKEGEGSYEQYF.

This clone was recorded a few times. The J gene is TRBJ2-1, the V gene TRBV2, with 12 bases identical to TRBD2. This CDR3 is built from 13 residues. From germline, CDR1 is SNHLY and CDR2 FYNNEI. The J segment lost 13 bases and the V segment lost 7 bases, leaving 8 bases of the junction unmatched. The CDR3 DNA reads TGTGCCAGCAACCCTCTAGCGGGAGGGTACCAGTTCTTC. Translation gives CASNPLAGGYQFF.

A few counts support this clone. The gene calls are TRBV5-4 and TRBJ2-7, with D possibly matching TRBD2 (5 bases). With 3 bases removed from V and 0 bases from J, the gap between germline ends came to 13 bases. From germline, CDR1 is SGHNT and CDR2 YYREEE (reference sequence). The CDR3 runs 15 residues. CDR3 nucleotide sequence: TGTGCCAGCAGCTCAGGAAGCGGCACCTCCTACGAGCAGTACTTC. Its protein product is CASSSGSGTSYEQYF.

The count of this clone is one. This chain connects TRBV18 to TRBJ1-1; D gene unclear. V lost 6 bases, J lost 0 bases, and 11 bases lay in between. This CDR3 region has 14 residues. Germline V CDR1 and CDR2: KGHSH, LQKENI. The CDR3 reads CASSPDSMNTEAFF. Written as DNA, the CDR3 is TGTGCCAGCTCCCCCGATTCCATGAACACTGAAGCTTTCTTT. Full variable domain (outside the CDR3, taken from reference TRBV18 and TRBJ1-1): NAGVMQNPRHLVRRRGQEARLRCSPMKGHSHVYWYRQLPEEGLKFMVYLQKENIIDESGMPKERFSAEFPKEGPSILRIQQVVRGDSAAYFCASSPDSMNTEAFFGQGTRLTVV.

The rearrangement links TRBV18 to TRBJ1-2; 10 positions agree with TRBD1. The junction had 4 bases not matched to a gene; V was cut back by 3 bases and J by 6 bases. Germline CDR1 and CDR2: KGHSH and LQKENI. The CDR3 runs to 14 residues. In DNA, the CDR3 is TGTGCCAGCTCACCTACCGGGACAGGGGATGGCTACACCTTC. This sequence encodes CASSPTGTGDGYTF. Together with reference TRBV18 and TRBJ1-2, the CDR3 gives the full variable domain: NAGVMQNPRHLVRRRGQEARLRCSPMKGHSHVYWYRQLPEEGLKFMVYLQKENIIDESGMPKERFSAEFPKEGPSILRIQQVVRGDSAAYFCASSPTGTGDGYTFGSGTRLTVV.

The chain is built from TRBV19 and TRBJ2-2; 7 nucleotides match TRBD1. CDR3 size: 14 residues. The V and J ends lost 5 bases and 8 bases, in that order; junction bases with no gene match: 8. Germline CDR1 LNHDA, CDR2 SQIVND (reference sequence). CDR3 nucleotide sequence: TGTGCCAGTAGTGTGTCACAGGGGTCAGGGGAGCTGTTTTTT. Residues: CASSVSQGSGELFF.

The chain uses TRBV7-2 and TRBJ1-5; 10 nucleotides agree with TRBD1. The V gene end was trimmed by 4 bases and the J gene end by 11 bases; junction bases not matched to a gene: 5. The CDR3 sequence is 13 residues long. Germline V gene data show CDR1 as SGHTA and CDR2 as FQGNSA. The DNA of the CDR3 is TGTGCCAGCAGCTGGGACAGGGGTAAGGCCCAGCATTTT. Translation gives CASSWDRGKAQHF. Supplemented by reference TRBV7-2 and TRBJ1-5, the full variable domain reads GAGVSQSPSNKVTEKGKDVELRCDPISGHTALYWYRQSLGQGLEFLIYFQGNSAPDKSGLPSDRFSAERTGGSVSTLTIQRTQQEDSAVYLCASSWDRGKAQHFGDGTRLSIL.

This clone was seen many times. This chain links TRBV7-9 with TRBJ1-1, with TRBD1 matching 8 bases. Germline V CDR1 and CDR2: SEHNR, FQNEAQ (reference sequence). V gave up 8 bases and J gave up 5 bases; unmatched junction bases: 13. The CDR3 is made up of 15 amino acids. CDR3 sequence: CASALRPGQGTEAFF. Here the CDR3 DNA reads TGTGCCAGCGCCCTCCGACCAGGACAGGGAACTGAAGCTTTCTTT.

This clone has just a few counts. The V gene is TRBV7-2, the J gene TRBJ2-2; the match to TRBD2 covers 11 bases. Trimming took 5 bases from V and 0 from J; bases not matched to a gene: 2. The CDR3 is 16 amino acids. Germline V CDR1 and CDR2: SGHTA, FQGNSA. The CDR3 DNA reads as TGTGCCAGCAGCAAGACTAGCGGGGCGAACACCGGGGAGCTGTTTTTT. Translation: CASSKTSGANTGELFF.

The chain links TRBV19 to TRBJ1-1, with a weak D call TRBD1 (5 bases). Per germline, CDR1 LNHDA and CDR2 SQIVND (reference sequence). CDR3 length: 15 amino acids. Trimming pared 5 bases from V and 1 base from J, leaving 14 bases between. The CDR3 DNA sequence: TGTGCCAGTAGTCCTACTGGACACGCGAACACTGAAGCTTTCTTT. Translating gives CASSPTGHANTEAFF.

The chain has TRBV28 and TRBJ2-7; D is possibly TRBD2 (5 bases). This CDR3 comprises 15 residues. Trimming removed 4 bases at V and 1 base at J, with 14 bases between. Germline V CDR1 and CDR2: MDHEN, SYDVKM. The CDR3 spells CASSSSGGGSYEQYF. CDR3 DNA: TGTGCCAGCAGTTCTTCAGGTGGAGGATCCTACGAGCAGTACTTC.

V and J are TRBV18 and TRBJ1-1, with TRBD1 identical over 10 bases. V shed 5 bases and J 3 bases; nucleotides not matched to a gene: 3. In germline, CDR1 is KGHSH, CDR2 LQKENI. The CDR3 has 14 amino acids. The CDR3 DNA follows: TGTGCCAGCTCAAGACAGGGGGCTGACACTGAAGCTTTCTTT. Translation gives CASSRQGADTEAFF.

This clone was observed at least ten times. The DNA for the CDR3 is TGTGCCATCAGCCGAACAGGGAACCAAGCCGGAGAGACCCAGTACTTC. It codes for CAISRTGNQAGETQYF. The V gene is TRBV10-3, the J gene TRBJ2-5; tentatively, D is TRBD1 (6 bases). This CDR3 is 16 amino acids long. Germline values: CDR1 ENHRY, CDR2 SYGVKD. V was cut by 6 bases and J by 4 bases, with 21 bases left in between.

The table lists this clone with a few counts. V and J are TRBV10-3 and TRBJ2-1; D ambiguous. Trimming took 6 bases from V and 4 from J, leaving 10 bases between them. In germline, CDR1 is ENHRY, CDR2 SYGVKD. The length of the CDR3 is 13 residues. In nucleotides, the CDR3 is TGTGCCATCAGACCTGACTCGTACAATGAGCAGTTCTTC. Amino acid sequence: CAIRPDSYNEQFF.

The chain is built from TRBV4-1 and TRBJ1-5; perhaps TRBD1 as D (6 bases). CDR1 is MGHRA, CDR2 YSYEKL, per germline. The CDR3 spans 15 residues. Trimming removed 3 bases from V and 1 base from J, with 10 bases in between. The CDR3 spells CASSQTGLSNQPQHF. In DNA, the CDR3 is TGCGCCAGCAGCCAGACAGGACTAAGCAATCAGCCCCAGCATTTT.

The rearrangement links TRBV27 to TRBJ1-2; D not certain. The CDR3 loop spans 10 amino acids. Deletions cut 10 bases from V and 10 bases from J, with 13 bases between. Germline assignment: CDR1 MNHEY and CDR2 SMNVEV (reference sequence). The CDR3 DNA is TGTGCCATCCCCGGACTCCACTACACCTTC. It translates to CAIPGLHYTF.

The J gene is TRBJ1-1, the V gene TRBV5-1, with 8 bases lining up with TRBD1. This CDR3 comprises 15 residues. Germline CDR1 and CDR2: SGHRS and YFSETQ. V dropped 4 bases and J dropped 5; count of bases not matched to a gene: 10. CDR3 sequence: CASSTQGQGRTEAFF. In DNA form, the CDR3 reads TGCGCCAGCAGCACCCAAGGACAGGGAAGGACTGAAGCTTTCTTT.